One sample yielded the 24 T cell receptor beta chains listed below, sequenced in a study of blood T cell repertoires in COVID-19. Generated by immunoSEQ multiplex PCR, the TCRdb table keeps only in-frame clones and is missing some. In the table there are approximately 130,000 clones, approximately 80% of which are singletons. The specimen was peripheral blood. The receptors were gathered from a man older than 75 with acute or convalescent COVID-19.

The V and J genes are TRBV2 and TRBJ2-7; 7 nucleotides match TRBD1. The CDR3 covers 13 residues. CDR1 is SNHLY and CDR2 is FYNNEI in the germline V gene. V lost 7 bases and J lost 6; bases outside the gene matches: 9. The CDR3: CASTRTGEGEQYF. In DNA, the CDR3 is TGTGCCAGCACTCGGACAGGCGAGGGCGAGCAGTACTTC.

The J gene is TRBJ1-6, the V gene TRBV4-3; 7 bases match TRBD1. The CDR3 extends over 15 amino acids. Germline V lookup: CDR1 LGHNA, CDR2 YSLEER. The V and J ends lost 0 bases and 10 bases, in that order; junction bases with no gene match: 6. The CDR3 region has the DNA TGCGCCAGCAGCCAAGATTCAGGGGGGCGATCACCCCTCCACTTT. Residues: CASSQDSGGRSPLHF.

This chain uses TRBV4-3 with TRBJ2-5, with 8 bases identical to TRBD1. With V trimmed by 5 bases and J by 4 bases, 6 bases remained unmatched. The germline CDR1 and CDR2 sequences are LGHNA and YSLEER. CDR3 size: 14 residues. The CDR3 bases are TGCGCCAGCAGCACCGGGACAGGAGGAGAGACCCAGTACTTC. It yields the protein CASSTGTGGETQYF.

This clone was observed a single time. CDR3 bases: TGTGCCAGCAGCTTAGCGCATCCGGGTTACGAGCAGTACTTC. This translates into CASSLAHPGYEQYF. The chain combines TRBV7-9 with TRBJ2-7; D uncertain. From germline, CDR1 is SEHNR and CDR2 FQNEAQ (reference sequence). The CDR3 is 14 amino acids. Trimming pared 0 bases from V and 4 bases from J, leaving 10 bases between.

This clone was picked up one time. V and J are TRBV4-1 and TRBJ2-2, with D hard to call. The CDR3 consists of 13 residues. V was shortened by 4 bases and J by 5 bases, with 8 bases between the two germline ends. Germline assignment: CDR1 MGHRA and CDR2 YSYEKL. Here the CDR3 reads CASSPLRTGELFF. The CDR3 region has the DNA TGCGCCAGCAGCCCACTCCGGACCGGGGAGCTGTTTTTT.

As regards this clone: Other DNA sequences within the sample encode an identical CDR3. This chain links TRBV19 with TRBJ1-5; 8 nucleotides match TRBD1. After removal of 5 bases from V and 1 base from J, the junction contained 4 bases not matched to a gene. This CDR3 spans 15 amino acids. CDR1 and CDR2 from the germline V gene are LNHDA and SQIVND (reference sequence). The CDR3 sequence is CASSQTGGSNQPQHF. CDR3 nucleotides: TGTGCCAGTAGTCAAACAGGGGGGAGCAATCAGCCCCAGCATTTT. The full variable domain, completed using reference TRBV19 and TRBJ1-5, is DGGITQSPKYLFRKEGQNVTLSCEQNLNHDAMYWYRQDPGQGLRLIYYSQIVNDFQKGDIAEGYSVSREKKESFPLTVTSAQKNPTAFYLCASSQTGGSNQPQHFGDGTRLSIL.

The rearrangement links TRBV24-1 to TRBJ2-7, with a tentative D call TRBD2 (6 bases). The V and J ends lost 0 bases and 5 bases respectively, with 22 bases between them. The germline gives CDR1 KGHDR, CDR2 SFDVKD. The CDR3 has 18 residues. CDR3 nucleotides: TGTGCCACCAGTGATTTGCAGTGTTGGGACTCCGAACCCCACGAGCAGTACTTC. Protein: CATSDLQCWDSEPHEQYF.

This rearrangement joins TRBV5-4 to TRBJ2-1, with 7 nucleotides matching TRBD2. This CDR3 is 16 amino acids long. Per germline, CDR1 SGHNT and CDR2 YYREEE (reference sequence). The V segment lost 2 bases and the J segment 7 bases; nucleotides outside the gene matches: 12. CDR3 bases: TGTGCCAGCAGCTTTTCCCTTGGGACTACTACTAATGAGCAGTTCTTC. It is translated as CASSFSLGTTTNEQFF.

The J gene is TRBJ2-3, the V gene TRBV5-4; no clear D. The CDR3 consists of 14 residues. CDR1 and CDR2 (germline): SGHNT, YYREEE (reference sequence). V was trimmed by 1 base and J by 1 base, leaving 7 bases between them. CDR3 nucleotide sequence: TGTGCCAGCAGCTTGTTTACGGGCACAGATACGCAGTATTTT. Translated, it gives CASSLFTGTDTQYF.

In its sample, this clone was seen a few times. The V call is TRBV6-5, the J call TRBJ1-2, with TRBD1 identical over 9 bases. The CDR3 totals 13 residues. With 6 bases clipped from V and 8 bases from J, the junction kept 7 bases outside the gene matches. The germline CDR1 and CDR2 sequences are MNHEY and SVGAGI. The CDR3 bases are TGTGCCAGCAGCTTCGACAGGGGGGGCGGCTACACCTTC. This codes for CASSFDRGGGYTF.

CDR3 in DNA: TGTGCCTTAACTAAAGGTAGCGGACAGGGTGAGACCCAGTACTTC. This sequence encodes CALTKGSGQGETQYF. The chain is built from TRBV30 and TRBJ2-5; 8 positions agree with TRBD1. The J segment lost 5 bases and the V segment lost 7 bases, leaving 15 bases of the junction unmatched. The CDR3 length is 15 residues. Per the germline V gene, CDR1 is GTSNPN and CDR2 is SVGIG (reference sequence).

V gene TRBV4-2 combines with J gene TRBJ2-7; D is possibly TRBD2 (5 bases). This CDR3 comprises 16 residues. V was shortened by 1 base and J by 0 bases, with 13 bases between the two germline ends. Germline-derived CDR1 and CDR2 are LGHNA and YNFKEQ. The CDR3 nucleotides are TGTGCCAGCAGCCAAGGACCCACGGGGTCCTCCTACGAGCAGTACTTC. This encodes CASSQGPTGSSYEQYF.

V gene TRBV28 combines with J gene TRBJ1-2; the D gene is possibly TRBD1 (5 bases). Germline-derived CDR1 and CDR2 are MDHEN and SYDVKM. The CDR3 loop spans 13 amino acids. The V gene lost 1 base and the J gene lost 4 bases, with 7 bases spanning the gap. The CDR3 coding sequence is TGTGCCAGCAGTTTATCGGGGGGCTATGGCTACACCTTC. It codes for CASSLSGGYGYTF.

The V gene is TRBV4-2, the J gene TRBJ2-5; D might be TRBD1 (6 bases). Germline CDR1 and CDR2: LGHNA and YNFKEQ. This CDR3 spans 16 amino acids. V was clipped by 2 bases and J by 2 bases, with 15 bases between them. The CDR3 nucleotides read TGTGCCAGCAGCCAAAACGTTTGGGGGCGGCAAGAGACCCAGTACTTC. This sequence encodes CASSQNVWGRQETQYF.

V gene TRBV11-1 combines with J gene TRBJ1-2, with 7 bases lining up with TRBD1. Germline V lookup: CDR1 SGHAT, CDR2 FQDESV (reference sequence). There are 13 residues in the CDR3. V lost 5 bases to trimming and J lost 4 bases; unmatched junction nucleotides: 4. This chain's CDR3 is CASSTGQSYGYTF. As DNA, the CDR3 is TGTGCCAGCAGCACGGGACAGAGCTATGGCTACACCTTC. Supplemented by reference TRBV11-1 and TRBJ1-2, the full variable domain reads EAEVAQSPRYKITEKSQAVAFWCDPISGHATLYWYRQILGQGPELLVQFQDESVVDDSQLPKDRFSAERLKGVDSTLKIQPAELGDSAMYLCASSTGQSYGYTFGSGTRLTVV.

The table lists this clone with many counts. V is TRBV5-5 and J is TRBJ1-1; D ambiguous. V gave up 0 bases and J gave up 5 bases, with 11 bases separating them. Looked up from germline, CDR1 is SGHKS and CDR2 is YYEKEE (reference sequence). The CDR3 has 14 amino acids. The CDR3 reads CASSLVQRSTEAFF. The CDR3 DNA sequence: TGTGCCAGCAGCTTGGTGCAGCGATCGACTGAAGCTTTCTTT.

This rearrangement joins TRBV5-1 to TRBJ2-2, with 7 bases fitting TRBD1. Losses at the gene ends were 4 bases for V and 0 bases for J; bases not matched to a gene: 3. Germline assignment: CDR1 SGHRS and CDR2 YFSETQ. The CDR3 covers 15 residues. CDR3 coding DNA: TGCGCCAGCAGCCCGGGGACAGCGAACACCGGGGAGCTGTTTTTT. Its translation: CASSPGTANTGELFF.

V is TRBV3-1 (or the pseudogene TRBV3-2) and J is TRBJ2-3, with 8 bases that match TRBD1. V lost 4 bases and J lost 3; bases outside the gene matches: 6. Germline lookup yields CDR1 LGHDT and CDR2 YNNKEL (reference sequence). CDR3 length: 15 residues. CDR3 coding DNA: TGTGCCAGCAGCCCCGACCGGACAGGGACAGATACGCAGTATTTT. Translated, it gives CASSPDRTGTDTQYF.

V and J are TRBV7-2 and TRBJ1-2; 10 bases agree with TRBD1. The CDR3 is 16 amino acids. J was trimmed by 6 bases and V by 0 bases; bases with no gene match: 7. Germline V CDR1 and CDR2: SGHTA, FQGNSA. This chain's CDR3 is CASSLAYSGQGNGYTF. The CDR3 region has the DNA TGTGCCAGCAGCTTAGCGTACTCGGGACAGGGGAATGGCTACACCTTC.

This clone was counted once. The V gene is TRBV10-3, the J gene TRBJ2-7, with TRBD2 identical over 14 bases. The CDR3 has 20 residues. Germline assignment: CDR1 ENHRY and CDR2 SYGVKD. Losses at the gene ends were 3 bases for V and 2 bases for J; bases not matched to a gene: 15. The CDR3 loop is CAISDYRRGLAGVNTYEQYF. As DNA, the CDR3 is TGTGCCATCAGTGACTATCGTCGGGGACTAGCGGGGGTTAACACCTACGAGCAGTACTTC.

The V call is TRBV6-5, the J call TRBJ1-2; a possible D gene is TRBD1 (6 bases). Germline values: CDR1 MNHEY, CDR2 SVGAGI. V was shortened by 6 bases and J by 3 bases, with 14 bases between the two germline ends. The CDR3 runs to 14 residues. In DNA form, the CDR3 reads TGTGCCAGCAGCCCCCGGGCAGGGGACTATGGCTACACCTTC. Translating it yields CASSPRAGDYGYTF.

The chain is built from TRBV4-2 and TRBJ2-1, with 10 positions matching TRBD2. The CDR3 runs to 17 residues. CDR1 and CDR2 from the germline V gene are LGHNA and YNFKEQ. J lost 2 bases, V lost 0 bases, and 4 bases had no gene match. Here the CDR3 DNA reads TGTGCCAGCAGCCAAGATGAAAGCGGGGGGGCCTACAATGAGCAGTTCTTC. Translated, it gives CASSQDESGGAYNEQFF.

This clone has more than one count but fewer than ten. The rearrangement links TRBV6-2 or TRBV6-3 to TRBJ2-1; weak D call: TRBD2 (6 bases). The CDR3 loop spans 16 amino acids. CDR1 and CDR2 (germline): MNHEY, SVGEGT. The V end was cut by 2 bases, the J end by 9 bases, with 20 bases between. The CDR3 loop reads CASSYDPGVPLLEQFF. The DNA for the CDR3 is TGTGCCAGCAGTTACGATCCGGGGGTCCCCCTTCTTGAGCAGTTCTTC.

The CDR3, as DNA: TGTGCCAGCAGACCCGGACAATCCTACGAGCAGTACTTC. This gives the protein CASRPGQSYEQYF. The V call is TRBV2, the J call TRBJ2-7; possibly TRBD1 for D (5 bases). The CDR3 is made up of 13 amino acids. The germline V and J ends were trimmed by 6 bases and 1 base, with 10 bases remaining between them. CDR1 is SNHLY, CDR2 FYNNEI, per germline.